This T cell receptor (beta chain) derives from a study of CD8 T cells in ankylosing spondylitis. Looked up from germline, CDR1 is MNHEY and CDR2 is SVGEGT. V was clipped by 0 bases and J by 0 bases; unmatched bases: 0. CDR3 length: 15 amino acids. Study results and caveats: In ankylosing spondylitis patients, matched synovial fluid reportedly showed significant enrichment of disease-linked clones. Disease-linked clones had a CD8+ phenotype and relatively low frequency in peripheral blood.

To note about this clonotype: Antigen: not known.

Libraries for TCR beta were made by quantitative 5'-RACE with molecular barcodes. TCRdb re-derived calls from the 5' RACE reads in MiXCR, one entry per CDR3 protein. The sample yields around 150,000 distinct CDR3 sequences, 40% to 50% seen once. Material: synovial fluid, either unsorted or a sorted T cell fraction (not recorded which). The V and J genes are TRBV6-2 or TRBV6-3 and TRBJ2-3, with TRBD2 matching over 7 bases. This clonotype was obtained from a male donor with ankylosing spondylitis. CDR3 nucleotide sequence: TGTGCCAGCAGTTACTCTAGCGGGAGCACAGATACGCAGTATTTT. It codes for CASSYSSGSTDTQYF.